This T cell receptor beta chain was documented in a study of CD8 T cells in ankylosing spondylitis. Study conclusions and caveats: Matched ankylosing spondylitis synovial fluid reportedly contained a significantly enriched population of disease-linked clones. Both synovial fluid and blood in reactive arthritis had previously been reported to carry some motif variants. A motif of roughly eight highly homologous TCR beta variants was seen as apparently characteristic of ankylosing spondylitis blood.

By quantitative 5'-RACE with molecular barcodes, the TCR beta libraries were made. TCRdb reprocessed the 5' RACE reads with MiXCR, giving one entry per CDR3 protein. The sample yields 150,000 to 200,000 distinct CDR3 sequences, around 13% seen once. Unmatched junction bases numbered 11, after V lost 9 bases and J lost 5 bases. Germline CDR1 and CDR2: SGHNT and YYREEE (reference sequence). The CDR3 runs 13 residues. In regard to this clonotype: The antigen is undetermined.

V is TRBV5-4 and J is TRBJ2-7, with 7 positions matching TRBD1. This clonotype was obtained from a male donor with ankylosing spondylitis or in good health (not recorded which). Sequencing input: blood, either unsorted or a sorted T cell fraction (not recorded which). CDR3 sequence (DNA): TGTGCCACCGGGACAGCCCTCGGCGACGAGCAGTACTTC. Translated: CATGTALGDEQYF. The full variable domain, with the rest looked up from reference TRBV5-4 and TRBJ2-7, is ETGVTQSPTHLIKTRGQQVTLRCSSQSGHNTVSWYQQALGQGPQFIFQYYREEENGRGNFPPRFSGLQFPNYSSELNVNALELDDSALYLCATGTALGDEQYFGPGTRLTVT.